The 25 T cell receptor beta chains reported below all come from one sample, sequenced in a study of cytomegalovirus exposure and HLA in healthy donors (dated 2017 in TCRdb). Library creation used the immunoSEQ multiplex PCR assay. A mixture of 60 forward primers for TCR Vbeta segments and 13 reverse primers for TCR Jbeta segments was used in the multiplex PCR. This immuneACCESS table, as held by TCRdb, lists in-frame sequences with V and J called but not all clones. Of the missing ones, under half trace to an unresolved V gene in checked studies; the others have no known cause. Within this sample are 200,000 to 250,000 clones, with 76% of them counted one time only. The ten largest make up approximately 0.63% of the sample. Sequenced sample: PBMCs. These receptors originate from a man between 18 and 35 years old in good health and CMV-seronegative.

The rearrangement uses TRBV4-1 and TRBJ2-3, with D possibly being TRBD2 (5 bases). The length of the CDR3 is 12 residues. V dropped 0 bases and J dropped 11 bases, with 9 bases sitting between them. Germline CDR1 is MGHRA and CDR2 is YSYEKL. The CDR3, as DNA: TGCGCCAGCAGCCAAGACGGGGAAGTGCAGTATTTT. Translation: CASSQDGEVQYF.

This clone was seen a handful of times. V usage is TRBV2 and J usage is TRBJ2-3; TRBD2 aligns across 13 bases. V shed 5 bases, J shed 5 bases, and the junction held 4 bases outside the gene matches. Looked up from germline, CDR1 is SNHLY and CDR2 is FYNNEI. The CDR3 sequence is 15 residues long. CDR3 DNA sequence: TGTGCCAGCAGTTTACTAGCGGGAGGGTTAGATACGCAGTATTTT. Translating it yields CASSLLAGGLDTQYF.

The CDR3 DNA reads TGTGCCAGCAGTGTCGGACCGGAGGAGGGCACCATATATTTT. Its protein is CASSVGPEEGTIYF. The genes are TRBV25-1 and TRBJ1-3; unclear D gene. The CDR3 length is 14 residues. Trimming took off 4 bases at V and 9 bases at J, with 16 bases between the two ends. CDR1 is MGHDK, CDR2 SYGVNS, per germline.

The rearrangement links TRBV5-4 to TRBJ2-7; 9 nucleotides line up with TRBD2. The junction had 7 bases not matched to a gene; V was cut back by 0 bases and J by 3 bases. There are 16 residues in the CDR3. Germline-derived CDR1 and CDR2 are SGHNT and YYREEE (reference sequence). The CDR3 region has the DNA TGTGCCAGCAGCTTGGCGGCGGGAGGGCCCGGCTACGAGCAGTACTTC. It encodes CASSLAAGGPGYEQYF.

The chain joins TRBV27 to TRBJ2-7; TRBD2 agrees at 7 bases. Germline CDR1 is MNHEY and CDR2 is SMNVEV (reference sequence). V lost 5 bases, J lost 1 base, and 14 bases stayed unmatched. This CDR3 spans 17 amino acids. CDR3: CASSPMGGGFLSYEQYF. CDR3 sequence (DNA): TGTGCCAGCAGTCCTATGGGGGGAGGGTTTCTTTCCTACGAGCAGTACTTC.

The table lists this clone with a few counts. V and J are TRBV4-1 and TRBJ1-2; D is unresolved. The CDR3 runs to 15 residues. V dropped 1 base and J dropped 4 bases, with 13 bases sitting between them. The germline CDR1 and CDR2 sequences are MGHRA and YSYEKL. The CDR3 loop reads CASSQGRDTSYGYTF. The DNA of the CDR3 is TGCGCCAGCAGCCAAGGACGCGACACTTCCTATGGCTACACCTTC.

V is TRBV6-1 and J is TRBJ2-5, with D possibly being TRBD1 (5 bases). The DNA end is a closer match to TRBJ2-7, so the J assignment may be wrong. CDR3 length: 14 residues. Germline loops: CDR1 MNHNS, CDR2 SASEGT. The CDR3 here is CAATRQTNSYEQYF. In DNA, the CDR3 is TGTGCAGCCACCCGACAGACCAACTCCTACGAGCAGTACTTC.

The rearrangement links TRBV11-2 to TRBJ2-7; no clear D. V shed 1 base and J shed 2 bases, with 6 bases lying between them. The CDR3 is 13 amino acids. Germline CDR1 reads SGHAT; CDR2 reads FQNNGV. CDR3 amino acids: CASSLVGPYEQYF. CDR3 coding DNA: TGTGCCAGCAGCTTAGTGGGCCCCTACGAGCAGTACTTC.

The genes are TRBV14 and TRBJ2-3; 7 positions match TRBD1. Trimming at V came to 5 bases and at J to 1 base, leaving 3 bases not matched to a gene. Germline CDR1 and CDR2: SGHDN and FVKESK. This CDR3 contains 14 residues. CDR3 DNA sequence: TGTGCCAGCAGCTCAGGACAGGGCACAGATACGCAGTATTTT. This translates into CASSSGQGTDTQYF.

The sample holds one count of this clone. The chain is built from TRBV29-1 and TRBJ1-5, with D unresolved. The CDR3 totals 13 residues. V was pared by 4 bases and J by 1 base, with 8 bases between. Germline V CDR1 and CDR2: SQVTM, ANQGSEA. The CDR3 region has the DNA TGCAGCGTTGGGGCCAACAGCAATCAGCCCCAGCATTTT. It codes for CSVGANSNQPQHF.

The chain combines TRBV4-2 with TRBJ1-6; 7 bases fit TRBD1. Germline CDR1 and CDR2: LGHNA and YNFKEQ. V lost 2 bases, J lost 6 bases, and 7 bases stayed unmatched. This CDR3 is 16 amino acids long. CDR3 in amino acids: CASSQSIRDSNSPLHF. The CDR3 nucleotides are TGTGCCAGCAGCCAATCTATTAGGGACAGTAATTCACCCCTCCACTTT.

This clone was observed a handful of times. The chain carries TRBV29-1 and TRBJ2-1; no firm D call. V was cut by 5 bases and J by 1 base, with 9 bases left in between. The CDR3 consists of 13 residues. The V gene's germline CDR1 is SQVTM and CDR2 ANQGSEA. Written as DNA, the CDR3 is TGCAGCGTTTATTCCGGGTCCTACAATGAGCAGTTCTTC. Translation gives CSVYSGSYNEQFF.

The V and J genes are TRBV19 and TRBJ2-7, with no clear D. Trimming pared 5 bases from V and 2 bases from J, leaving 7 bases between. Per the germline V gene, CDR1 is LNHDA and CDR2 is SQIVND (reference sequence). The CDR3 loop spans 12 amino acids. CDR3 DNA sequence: TGTGCCAGTAGTCGGGTTCCCTACGAGCAGTACTTC. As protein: CASSRVPYEQYF.

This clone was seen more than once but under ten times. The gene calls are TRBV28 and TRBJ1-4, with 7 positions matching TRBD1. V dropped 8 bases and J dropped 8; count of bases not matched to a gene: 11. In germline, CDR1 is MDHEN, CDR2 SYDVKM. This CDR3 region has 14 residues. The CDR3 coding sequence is TGTGCCAGCGGGGTAGGGGACAGAATCGAAAAACTGTTTTTT. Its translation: CASGVGDRIEKLFF.

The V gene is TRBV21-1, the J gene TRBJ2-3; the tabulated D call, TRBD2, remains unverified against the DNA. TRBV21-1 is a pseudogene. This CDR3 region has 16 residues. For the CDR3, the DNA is TGTGCCAGCAGCACAACTCCGGGACTAGCGGCAGATACGCAGTATTTT. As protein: CASSTTPGLAADTQYF.

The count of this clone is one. The CDR3 DNA is TGTGCCAGCAGCTCCGGGACTAGCAGATCGGGGGAGCAGTACTTC. Protein: CASSSGTSRSGEQYF. The chain joins TRBV7-9 to TRBJ2-7, with 9 nucleotides matching TRBD2. The CDR3 spans 15 residues. The V gene end was trimmed by 4 bases and the J gene end by 7 bases; junction bases not matched to a gene: 11. Germline V gene lookup returns CDR1 SEHNR and CDR2 FQNEAQ (reference sequence).

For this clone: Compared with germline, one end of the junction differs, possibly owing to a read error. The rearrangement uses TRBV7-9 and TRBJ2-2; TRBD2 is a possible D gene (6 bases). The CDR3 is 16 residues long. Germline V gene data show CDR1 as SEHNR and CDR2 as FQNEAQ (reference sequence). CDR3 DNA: TGTTCCAGCAGCTCCGTTTTTGGACTAAACACCGGGGAGCTGTTTTTT. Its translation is CSSSSVFGLNTGELFF. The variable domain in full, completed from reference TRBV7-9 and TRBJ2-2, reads DTGVSQNPRHKITKRGQNVTFRCDPISEHNRLYWYRQTLGQGPEFLTYFQNEAQLEKSRLLSDRFSAERPKGSFSTLEIQRTEQGDSAMYLCSSSSVFGLNTGELFFGEGSRLTVL.

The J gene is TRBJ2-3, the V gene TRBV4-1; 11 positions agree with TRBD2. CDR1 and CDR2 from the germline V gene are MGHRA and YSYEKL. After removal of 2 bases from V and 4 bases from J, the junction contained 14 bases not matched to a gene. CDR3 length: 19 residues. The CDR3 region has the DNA TGCGCCAGCAGCCAACCACCTCTGATACTAGCGGGAGAGGCAGATACGCAGTATTTT. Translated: CASSQPPLILAGEADTQYF.

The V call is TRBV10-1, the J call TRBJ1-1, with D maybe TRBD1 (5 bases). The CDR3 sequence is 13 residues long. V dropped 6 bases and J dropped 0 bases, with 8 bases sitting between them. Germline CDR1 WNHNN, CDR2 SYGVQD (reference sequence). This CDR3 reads CASRQDMNTEAFF. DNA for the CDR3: TGCGCCAGCAGACAGGACATGAACACTGAAGCTTTCTTT.

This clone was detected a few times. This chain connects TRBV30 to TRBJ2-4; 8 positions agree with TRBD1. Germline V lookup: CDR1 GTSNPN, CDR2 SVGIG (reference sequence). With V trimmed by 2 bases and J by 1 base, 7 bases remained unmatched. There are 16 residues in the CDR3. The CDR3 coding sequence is TGTGCCTGGAGTCCCCAGGGGGCTGGGGCCAAAAACATTCAGTACTTC. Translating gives CAWSPQGAGAKNIQYF.

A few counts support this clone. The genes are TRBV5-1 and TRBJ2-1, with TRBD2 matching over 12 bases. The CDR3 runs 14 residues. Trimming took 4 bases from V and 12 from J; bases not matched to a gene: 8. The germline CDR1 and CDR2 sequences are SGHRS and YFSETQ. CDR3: CASSPRLAGEGQFF. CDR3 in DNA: TGCGCCAGCAGCCCAAGACTAGCGGGAGAGGGGCAGTTCTTC. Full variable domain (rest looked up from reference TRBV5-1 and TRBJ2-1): KAGVTQTPRYLIKTRGQQVTLSCSPISGHRSVSWYQQTPGQGLQFLFEYFSETQRNKGNFPGRFSGRQFSNSRSEMNVSTLELGDSALYLCASSPRLAGEGQFFGPGTRLTVL.

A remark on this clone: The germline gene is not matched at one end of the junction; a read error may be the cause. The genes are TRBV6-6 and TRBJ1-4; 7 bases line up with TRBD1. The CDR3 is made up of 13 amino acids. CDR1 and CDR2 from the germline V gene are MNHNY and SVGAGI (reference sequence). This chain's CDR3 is CASSYVGDSALVF. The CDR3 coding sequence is TGTGCCAGCAGTTACGTTGGGGACAGCGCCTTGGTTTTT.

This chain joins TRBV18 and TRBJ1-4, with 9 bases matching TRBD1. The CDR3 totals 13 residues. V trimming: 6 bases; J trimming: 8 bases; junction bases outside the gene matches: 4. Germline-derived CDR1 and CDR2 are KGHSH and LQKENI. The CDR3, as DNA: TGTGCCAGCTCTCCCGGGACAGGGGAAAAACTGTTTTTT. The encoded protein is CASSPGTGEKLFF.

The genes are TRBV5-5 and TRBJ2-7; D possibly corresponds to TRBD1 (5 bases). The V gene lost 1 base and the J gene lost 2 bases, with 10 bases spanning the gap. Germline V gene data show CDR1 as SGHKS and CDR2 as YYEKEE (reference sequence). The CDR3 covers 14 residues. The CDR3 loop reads CASSLTLGPYEQYF. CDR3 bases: TGTGCCAGCAGCTTGACTTTGGGGCCCTACGAGCAGTACTTC.

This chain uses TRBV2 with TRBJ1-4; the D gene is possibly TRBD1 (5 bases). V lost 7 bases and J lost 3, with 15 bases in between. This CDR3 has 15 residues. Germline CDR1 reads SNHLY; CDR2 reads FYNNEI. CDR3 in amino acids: CASKEAGLANEKLFF. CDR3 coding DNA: TGTGCCAGCAAAGAGGCAGGGCTGGCTAATGAAAAACTGTTTTTT.